What follows are 30 T cell receptor beta chains derived from one specimen sequenced in a study of sequential checkpoint blockade in melanoma. The treatment was: randomized to nivolumab then ipilimumab (arm A) or the reverse (arm B). Assay used: immunoSEQ multiplex PCR; TCRdb lists only in-frame clones, some missing. The sample includes some 40,000 clones, approximately 90% seen only once; the top ten take 9.5% to 15%. Sample: CD8+ T cells sorted from blood (inferred from file names), taken from a patient given nivolumab and ipilimumab in sequence. These receptor sequences come from a human donor with melanoma.

The chain combines TRBV2 with TRBJ1-5, with 11 bases fitting TRBD1. The CDR3 sequence is 15 residues long. V shed 7 bases, J shed 4 bases, and the junction held 6 bases outside the gene matches. Germline loops: CDR1 SNHLY, CDR2 FYNNEI. The CDR3 bases are TGTGCCAGCACCTGGTGGGACAGGGGGAATCAGCCCCAGCATTTT. This sequence encodes CASTWWDRGNQPQHF.

The V call is TRBV11-2, the J call TRBJ2-1; TRBD1 is a possible D gene (6 bases). Between the trimmed V and J ends, which lost 5 bases and 4 bases, there was a span of 18 bases. Germline CDR1 SGHAT, CDR2 FQNNGV. The CDR3 runs 16 residues. For the CDR3, the DNA is TGTGCCAGCAGCCTAAGGGGGACGGGGATTTACAATGAGCAGTTCTTC. The encoded protein is CASSLRGTGIYNEQFF.

Comment on this clone: Other DNA sequences in this sample translate to the same CDR3. The chain is built from TRBV18 and TRBJ2-7; maybe TRBD2 (5 bases). Germline CDR1 and CDR2: KGHSH and LQKENI. The length of the CDR3 is 16 residues. V was shortened by 2 bases and J by 1 base, with 15 bases between the two germline ends. In nucleotides, the CDR3 is TGTGCCAGCTCACCAGTCCAGACTATGAATTCCTACGAGCAGTACGTC. This codes for CASSPVQTMNSYEQYV.

The chain combines TRBV7-6 with TRBJ2-7; 7 nucleotides agree with TRBD2. The CDR3 runs 15 residues. Germline CDR1 is SGHVS and CDR2 is FNYEAQ. Losses at the gene ends were 5 bases for V and 2 bases for J; bases not matched to a gene: 9. The CDR3 DNA reads TGTGCCAGCAGCCCCGCAGGCGGACTAGCCTACGAGCAGTACTTC. Translating gives CASSPAGGLAYEQYF.

This rearrangement joins TRBV5-6 to TRBJ2-1; a weak D match, TRBD1 (6 bases). Trimming took 7 bases from V and 8 from J, leaving 19 bases between them. This CDR3 contains 14 residues. Germline V gene data show CDR1 as SGHDT and CDR2 as YYEEEE. Here the CDR3 DNA reads TGTGCCAGCCGGCCCCAGGGGTCAGCCTATGAGCAGTTCTTC. This sequence encodes CASRPQGSAYEQFF.

The chain recombines TRBV5-3 with TRBJ2-7, with TRBD2 matching 9 bases. TRBV5-3 falls under the ORF class, with uncertain function. This CDR3 is 15 amino acids long. V trimming: 5 bases; J trimming: 0 bases; junction bases outside the gene matches: 6. Here the CDR3 reads CARSKLAGPSYEQYV. In DNA form, the CDR3 reads TGTGCCAGAAGTAAGCTAGCGGGGCCCTCCTACGAGCAGTACGTC.

The V and J genes are TRBV5-4 and TRBJ2-2; no clear D. Per germline, CDR1 SGHNT and CDR2 YYREEE (reference sequence). CDR3 size: 13 residues. The CDR3 here is CASMEPNTGELFF. The CDR3 coding sequence is TGTGCTAGTATGGAGCCTAACACCGGGGAGCTGTTTTTT.

The chain links TRBV2 to TRBJ2-1; TRBD2 matches 8 bases. The V gene's germline CDR1 is SNHLY and CDR2 FYNNEI. This CDR3 has 15 amino acids. V lost 4 bases and J lost 4; bases outside the gene matches: 6. CDR3 coding DNA: TGTGCCAGCAGTGGAGGGGGACTAGGTTACAATGAGCAGTTCTTC. It is translated as CASSGGGLGYNEQFF. Looking up the rest from reference TRBV2 and TRBJ2-1 gives the full variable domain: EPEVTQTPSHQVTQMGQEVILRCVPISNHLYFYWYRQILGQKVEFLVSFYNNEISEKSEIFDDQFSVERPDGSNFTLKIRSTKLEDSAMYFCASSGGGLGYNEQFFGPGTRLTVL.

V usage is TRBV7-2 and J usage is TRBJ2-7; no clear D gene. The CDR3 sequence is 16 residues long. Germline V lookup: CDR1 SGHTA, CDR2 FQGNSA. The germline V and J ends were trimmed by 3 bases and 2 bases, with 17 bases remaining between them. The CDR3 here is CASSLRSANFAYEQYF. Here the CDR3 DNA reads TGTGCCAGCAGCTTGAGGTCCGCTAACTTCGCCTACGAGCAGTACTTC.

This clone appeared once. This chain uses TRBV27 with TRBJ2-1; D possibly corresponds to TRBD2 (5 bases). Deletions cut 5 bases from V and 2 bases from J, with 13 bases between. The CDR3 has 15 residues. CDR1 and CDR2 from the germline V gene are MNHEY and SMNVEV (reference sequence). CDR3 loop: CASSQTNQPYNEQFF. In DNA form, the CDR3 reads TGTGCCAGCAGTCAGACTAATCAGCCCTACAATGAGCAGTTCTTC.

J is TRBJ1-2 and V is TRBV11-2; tentative D call: TRBD1 (5 bases). V was clipped by 3 bases and J by 3 bases, with 14 bases between them. The germline gives CDR1 SGHAT, CDR2 FQNNGV. The CDR3 contains 15 residues. The CDR3 DNA is TGTGCCAGCAGCTTTTTCCAGGGTCGGGACTATGGCTACACCTTC. Translated: CASSFFQGRDYGYTF.

The chain has TRBV7-9 and TRBJ1-1; 9 nucleotides agree with TRBD1. Trimming removed 0 bases from V and 5 bases from J; junction bases left unmatched: 7. The length of the CDR3 is 16 residues. Germline V CDR1 and CDR2: SEHNR, FQNEAQ (reference sequence). The CDR3 region has the DNA TGTGCCAGCAGCTTAGCGAGGGACAGGGTTCCGACTGAAGCTTTCTTT. This codes for CASSLARDRVPTEAFF.

The rearrangement links TRBV7-9 to TRBJ1-1, with TRBD1 matching 9 bases. The CDR3 length is 13 residues. The J segment lost 6 bases and the V segment lost 5 bases, leaving 4 bases of the junction unmatched. CDR1 is SEHNR and CDR2 is FQNEAQ in the germline V gene (reference sequence). This chain's CDR3 is CASSITGGPEAFF. In DNA form, the CDR3 reads TGTGCCAGCAGCATCACAGGGGGCCCTGAAGCTTTCTTT.

The V and J genes are TRBV27 and TRBJ2-7; TRBD2 matches 7 bases. Germline loops: CDR1 MNHEY, CDR2 SMNVEV (reference sequence). J gave up 6 bases and V 2 bases, and 4 bases lay outside the gene matches. CDR3 length: 13 amino acids. The CDR3 is CASSLTAGREQYF. DNA for the CDR3: TGTGCCAGCAGTTTAACAGCGGGGCGCGAGCAGTACTTC.

This chain links TRBV9 with TRBJ2-7; 11 positions agree with TRBD2. The V segment lost 0 bases and the J segment 0 bases; nucleotides outside the gene matches: 5. CDR3 length: 17 amino acids. CDR1 and CDR2 (germline): SGDLS, YYNGEE. CDR3 loop: CASSVGETSGISYEQYF. The DNA of the CDR3 is TGTGCCAGCAGCGTAGGGGAGACTAGCGGGATCTCCTACGAGCAGTACTTC.

The J gene is TRBJ2-1, the V gene TRBV9, with 10 positions matching TRBD2. The trim removed 0 bases at V and 2 bases at J, leaving 5 bases unmatched. The CDR3 totals 17 residues. The germline CDR1 and CDR2 sequences are SGDLS and YYNGEE. CDR3 nucleotide sequence: TGTGCCAGCAGCGTAGCTACGAGCGGGAGGGCCTACAATGAGCAGTTCTTC. Amino acid sequence: CASSVATSGRAYNEQFF.

V is TRBV9 and J is TRBJ2-5; 10 bases agree with TRBD2. With the DNA end fitting TRBJ2-7 better, the J assignment may be wrong. Germline CDR1 reads SGDLS; CDR2 reads YYNGEE. This CDR3 is 15 amino acids long. This CDR3 is CASSDSGRVVDEQYF. In nucleotides, the CDR3 is TGTGCCAGCAGCGACAGCGGGAGGGTCGTCGACGAGCAGTACTTC.

The chain carries TRBV27 and TRBJ2-5; D perhaps matches TRBD2 (5 bases). The J call is uncertain, as TRBJ2-7 better fits the DNA end. This CDR3 contains 11 residues. From germline, CDR1 is MNHEY and CDR2 SMNVEV (reference sequence). CDR3 nucleotide sequence: TGTGCCATCGGCCGGGGTTACGAGCAGTACTTC. It yields the protein CAIGRGYEQYF.

This chain's CDR3 is CSQMRGAYNEQFF. For the CDR3, the DNA is TGCAGCCAAATGCGGGGAGCCTACAATGAGCAGTTCTTC. The chain carries TRBV29-1 and TRBJ2-1, with a possible D match to TRBD2 (6 bases). The V end lost 8 bases, the J end lost 2 bases, and 13 bases lay between the germline ends. The CDR3 has 13 amino acids. Germline V gene lookup returns CDR1 SQVTM and CDR2 ANQGSEA.

The chain is built from TRBV9 and TRBJ2-2, with 12 bases matching TRBD2. After removal of 4 bases from V and 6 bases from J, the junction contained 7 bases not matched to a gene. In germline, CDR1 is SGDLS, CDR2 YYNGEE. The CDR3 has 16 amino acids. CDR3 amino acids: CASSPGTSGYPGELFF. The DNA for the CDR3 is TGTGCCAGCAGCCCCGGGACTAGCGGGTATCCCGGGGAGCTGTTTTTT.

This sequence joins TRBV7-9 and TRBJ1-1; 8 nucleotides align to TRBD1. CDR3 size: 15 residues. Per germline, CDR1 SEHNR and CDR2 FQNEAQ (reference sequence). Germline trimming cut 4 bases from V and 10 bases from J; bases unmatched to any gene: 14. CDR3 DNA: TGTGCCAGCAGCTCGACGGTGGGGACAGGATTTTCAGCTTTCTTT. Translation: CASSSTVGTGFSAFF.

V and J are TRBV7-6 and TRBJ2-7; D call uncertain. The CDR3 is 14 residues long. Germline V lookup: CDR1 SGHVS, CDR2 FNYEAQ. Trimming took 3 bases from V and 3 from J, leaving 12 bases between them. Here the CDR3 DNA reads TGTGCCAGCAGCTTCACGAGAGGTGACTACGAGCAGTACTTC. Its translation: CASSFTRGDYEQYF.

The chain combines TRBV28 with TRBJ1-5; D gene unclear. Germline V lookup: CDR1 MDHEN, CDR2 SYDVKM. V dropped 7 bases and J dropped 11 bases, with 12 bases sitting between them. This CDR3 region has 11 residues. The CDR3: CASIGGVTQHF. Written as DNA, the CDR3 is TGTGCCAGCATAGGAGGAGTAACCCAGCATTTT.

J is TRBJ2-1 and V is TRBV7-9; TRBD2 might be the D (5 bases). V gave up 1 base and J gave up 4 bases, with 8 bases separating them. The CDR3 covers 14 residues. From germline, CDR1 is SEHNR and CDR2 FQNEAQ (reference sequence). CDR3 in DNA: TGTGCCAGCAGCTTAGTGTCGGGGTACAATGAGCAGTTCTTC. It specifies CASSLVSGYNEQFF.

This clone has just a few counts. The chain couples TRBV2 to TRBJ2-7; the match to TRBD1 covers 7 bases. Germline V lookup: CDR1 SNHLY, CDR2 FYNNEI. The CDR3 length is 14 residues. Trimming cost V 3 bases and J 3 bases; bases outside gene matches: 5. The CDR3 DNA reads as TGTGCCAGCAGTGAGTCGGACAGGCACTACGAGCAGTACGTC. The encoded protein is CASSESDRHYEQYV.

The chain employs TRBV7-2 and TRBJ1-1; tentatively, D is TRBD1 (6 bases). This CDR3 contains 14 residues. Trimming stripped 2 bases from V and 3 bases from J, with 10 bases between. Germline V lookup: CDR1 SGHTA, CDR2 FQGNSA. CDR3: CASSLIQGYTEAFF. CDR3 nucleotide sequence: TGTGCCAGCAGCTTAATCCAGGGGTACACTGAAGCTTTCTTT.

The genes are TRBV6-5 and TRBJ2-1, with 12 bases lining up with TRBD2. The CDR3 contains 15 residues. In germline, CDR1 is MNHEY, CDR2 SVGAGI. V was clipped by 0 bases and J by 15 bases; unmatched bases: 9. For the CDR3, the DNA is TGTGCCAGCAGTTACTCTTCCGCCGGACTAGCGGGACGGTTCTTC. This gives the protein CASSYSSAGLAGRFF.

The chain employs TRBV5-4 and TRBJ2-7, with 9 nucleotides matching TRBD1. The CDR3 loop spans 14 amino acids. Germline trimming cut 2 bases from V and 2 bases from J; bases unmatched to any gene: 2. Germline V lookup: CDR1 SGHNT, CDR2 YYREEE (reference sequence). For the CDR3, the DNA is TGTGCCAGCAGCTTCGGGACAGGGACCTACGAGCAGTACTTC. Amino acids: CASSFGTGTYEQYF. The complete variable domain, with remaining parts taken from reference TRBV5-4 and TRBJ2-7, reads ETGVTQSPTHLIKTRGQQVTLRCSSQSGHNTVSWYQQALGQGPQFIFQYYREEENGRGNFPPRFSGLQFPNYSSELNVNALELDDSALYLCASSFGTGTYEQYFGPGTRLTVT.

The V and J genes are TRBV5-4 and TRBJ2-3; 8 nucleotides match TRBD1. Germline assignment: CDR1 SGHNT and CDR2 YYREEE (reference sequence). J lost 10 bases, V lost 2 bases, and 9 bases had no gene match. The CDR3 spans 14 residues. CDR3: CASSLVPGQAPQYF. As DNA, the CDR3 is TGTGCCAGCAGCTTAGTACCGGGACAGGCCCCGCAGTATTTT. The full variable domain, rest sourced from reference TRBV5-4 and TRBJ2-3, is ETGVTQSPTHLIKTRGQQVTLRCSSQSGHNTVSWYQQALGQGPQFIFQYYREEENGRGNFPPRFSGLQFPNYSSELNVNALELDDSALYLCASSLVPGQAPQYFGPGTRLTVL.

The chain carries TRBV19 and TRBJ2-1, with TRBD2 matching over 8 bases. Germline assignment: CDR1 LNHDA and CDR2 SQIVND (reference sequence). Trimming removed 3 bases from V and 4 bases from J; junction bases left unmatched: 2. The CDR3 spans 14 residues. Written as DNA, the CDR3 is TGTGCCAGTAGTATGGGACTAGGGTACAATGAGCAGTTCTTC. This translates into CASSMGLGYNEQFF.